The entry that follows covers one T cell receptor beta chain sequence. This specimen belongs to a study of blood T cell repertoires in COVID-19. Study details: COVID-19 samples collected from the United States, Italy and Spain covered acute and convalescent phases.

The CDR3 extends over 13 amino acids. CDR1 GTSNPN and CDR2 SVGIG come from the germline V gene (reference sequence). With V trimmed by 3 bases and J by 7 bases, 5 bases remained unmatched. In the source study's methods: Estimation of nucleated cell counts relied on the amplification of reference gene primers. Generated by immunoSEQ multiplex PCR, the TCRdb table keeps only in-frame clones and is missing some. V and J calls plus clone size are reproduced from that table; the DNA served to infer D and trimming. Of some 150,000 clones listed, around 90% were seen once; the top ten hold 0.75% to 0.95%. The rearrangement links TRBV30 to TRBJ2-2; TRBD2 matches 7 bases. The sequencing input was peripheral blood. The receptor was derived from a woman in her forties or fifties with acute or convalescent COVID-19. The CDR3 DNA reads TGTGCCTGGAGCGAAGCGGGAAGCGGGGAGCTGTTTTTT. Its translation is CAWSEAGSGELFF.